This is a list of T cell receptor beta chains from one sample in a study of CD8 T cells in Susac syndrome. TCRdb redid the calling of the immunoSEQ multiplex PCR reads with MiXCR, one entry per CDR3 protein. The sample carries a few hundred thousand distinct CDR3 sequences, 94% recorded once. The sample was CD4+ T cells from PBMCs. These receptors came from a human donor with Susac syndrome. Each CDR3 is given without its conserved first and last residue. Size values are once, few and many counts, or a class for expanded clones, and some rows have none.

v_call	clone_size	j_call	cdr3_aa
TRBV6-2/TRBV6-3	-	TRBJ1-5	ASSSPGQGGQPQH
TRBV19	-	TRBJ2-1	ASSPGTGPGEQF
TRBV10-1	-	TRBJ2-5	ASSEGGEETQY
TRBV27	-	TRBJ2-3	ASRQDWGTDTQY
TRBV3-1	few	TRBJ2-7	ASSQTPGGSYEQY
TRBV12-3/TRBV12-4	once	TRBJ2-1	ASSSPEGANEQF
TRBV30	-	TRBJ1-5	AWSRGVEQPQH
TRBV28	-	TRBJ2-5	ASRYRGRVETQY
TRBV2	-	TRBJ2-3	ASSRLSASTDTQY
TRBV5-1	-	TRBJ1-2	ASSMGQGRANYGYT
TRBV3-1	-	TRBJ1-2	ASSHGGRGYT
TRBV30	-	TRBJ2-2	AWSMRASTGELF
TRBV5-4	-	TRBJ1-2	ASSLGQGYT
TRBV6-2/TRBV6-3	-	TRBJ2-7	ASRAGDYEQY
TRBV25-1	-	TRBJ1-4	ASREGPTNEKLF
TRBV18	-	TRBJ1-2	ASSPRTLQGYGYT
TRBV27	-	TRBJ1-1	ASTLTGFNTEAF
TRBV4-2	-	TRBJ1-6	ASSQAGNSPLH
TRBV6-6	-	TRBJ2-7	ASSHQLSYEQY
TRBV30	-	TRBJ1-1	AWKQVSTEAF
TRBV29-1	-	TRBJ2-5	SVDRGTQETQY
TRBV6-1	few	TRBJ1-1	ASSQGRRNTEAF
TRBV30	-	TRBJ1-5	AWSRGQGAQPQH
TRBV18	-	TRBJ1-5	ASSPQDRTGQPQH
TRBV29-1	-	TRBJ1-1	SARDRTLNTEAF
TRBV20-1	-	TRBJ1-5	SASSGTNSNQPQH
TRBV24-1	-	TRBJ1-1	ATSETGTDLMNTEAF
TRBV6-2/TRBV6-3	-	TRBJ2-3	ASTQRGGSTDTQY
TRBV27	-	TRBJ2-7	ASSPQRGGKRFYEQY
TRBV5-1	-	TRBJ1-1	ASSSLRESANTEAF
TRBV20-1	-	TRBJ2-5	SASWAGVQETQY
TRBV10-3	-	TRBJ1-5	AISGTGTGNQPQH
TRBV7-6	once	TRBJ2-7	ASSLGRQGVSEQY
TRBV24-1	-	TRBJ1-2	ATSDPTGNYGYT
TRBV27	-	TRBJ1-4	ASSFGAGPNEKLF
TRBV20-1	-	TRBJ1-3	SATSGGGGNTIY
TRBV14	-	TRBJ2-3	ASSQDPGDTQY
TRBV25-1	-	TRBJ1-2	ASRPTLGYGYT
TRBV15	-	TRBJ2-7	ATSSPWQGTYEQY
TRBV5-1	-	TRBJ1-1	ASSLGGIQTEAF
TRBV27	-	TRBJ1-1	ASSPRGTNTEAF
TRBV29-1	-	TRBJ2-2	SVEEAGGVGELF
TRBV6-2/TRBV6-3	-	TRBJ1-1	ASSSLGGANTEAF
TRBV7-3	-	TRBJ1-2	ASSQGQGGYGYT
TRBV20-1	-	TRBJ1-5	SATGAARLRNQPQH
TRBV20-1	-	TRBJ1-1	SAREQGYRAF
TRBV5-6	-	TRBJ1-1	ASSPNPGDTEAF
TRBV9	-	TRBJ2-7	ASSAPGGYEQY
TRBV10-1	-	TRBJ1-1	ASSRDPDAEAF
TRBV27	-	TRBJ2-3	ASTLRGTSTDTQY